This T cell receptor (beta chain) stems from a study of cytomegalovirus exposure and HLA in healthy donors. With 60 Vbeta and 13 Jbeta primers, the PCR was carried out. This table comes from immunoSEQ multiplex PCR, and its TCRdb copy is limited to in-frame clones, with some not included. Of 60,000 to 90,000 clones listed, around 70% are singletons. This clone showed up just once. The germline gene is not matched at one end of the junction; a read error may be the cause. Germline CDR1 and CDR2: ENHRY and SYGVKD. The CDR3 totals 13 residues. Sample: PBMCs. The clonotype originates from a woman aged 45-59 years in good health and CMV-seropositive. The rearrangement links TRBV10-3 to TRBJ1-5; D is unresolved. CDR3 in DNA: TGTGCCATCAATGAGGCGAGCAATCAGCCCCAGCATTTT. This gives the protein CAINEASNQPQHF.